The 5 T cell receptor beta chains below come from one sample, sequenced in a study of shared clonotypes between healthy human individuals. Naive CD8 cells, CD45RO-negative and positively selected for CCR7, excluded terminally differentiated effector memory CD45RA+ cells. TCRdb keeps only in-frame clones here, not all; method: immunoSEQ multiplex PCR. Of roughly 2 million clones in the sample, over 85% were seen once. The sequenced material came from naive CD8+ T cells sorted from blood. These receptors all stem from a man aged 18 to 29 in good health.

This chain joins TRBV11-2 and TRBJ2-3; D unclear. The CDR3 runs 16 residues. V lost 5 bases, J lost 0 bases, and 15 bases lay in between. Germline lookup yields CDR1 SGHAT and CDR2 FQNNGV. The CDR3 DNA follows: TGTGCCAGCAGCCCCCGGACCGGTGCTAGCACAGATACGCAGTATTTT. Amino acid sequence: CASSPRTGASTDTQYF.

The chain is built from TRBV28 and TRBJ1-1; no definite D call. The CDR3 covers 16 residues. The V end lost 2 bases, the J end lost 3 bases, and 16 bases lay between the germline ends. CDR1 MDHEN and CDR2 SYDVKM come from the germline V gene. The chain's CDR3 is CASSLAGVGEDTEAFF. The CDR3 DNA is TGTGCCAGCAGTTTAGCCGGGGTTGGAGAGGACACTGAAGCTTTCTTT. Full variable domain (missing parts from reference TRBV28 and TRBJ1-1): DVKVTQSSRYLVKRTGEKVFLECVQDMDHENMFWYRQDPGLGLRLIYFSYDVKMKEKGDIPEGYSVSREKKERFSLILESASTNQTSMYLCASSLAGVGEDTEAFFGQGTRLTVV.

The V gene is TRBV11-2, the J gene TRBJ2-7, with 8 bases matching TRBD1. The J segment lost 0 bases and the V segment lost 4 bases, leaving 8 bases of the junction unmatched. This CDR3 comprises 16 residues. Germline-derived CDR1 and CDR2 are SGHAT and FQNNGV. The CDR3 sequence is CASSSWTGTSSYEQYF. CDR3 bases: TGTGCCAGCAGCTCCTGGACAGGGACCTCCTCCTACGAGCAGTACTTC. The full variable domain, in which reference TRBV11-2 and TRBJ2-7 provide the parts outside the CDR3, is EAGVAQSPRYKIIEKRQSVAFWCNPISGHATLYWYQQILGQGPKLLIQFQNNGVVDDSQLPKDRFSAERLKGVDSTLKIQPAKLEDSAVYLCASSSWTGTSSYEQYFGPGTRLTVT.

This chain links TRBV5-4 with TRBJ2-3, with 9 bases lining up with TRBD2. V shed 1 base and J 2 bases; nucleotides not matched to a gene: 5. The CDR3 runs 16 residues. CDR1 and CDR2 from the germline V gene are SGHNT and YYREEE (reference sequence). DNA for the CDR3: TGTGCCAGCAGCTTGCTTCGCGGGGGGGACACAGATACGCAGTATTTT. This codes for CASSLLRGGDTDTQYF.

The rearrangement uses TRBV29-1 and TRBJ2-5; D gene unclear. The V and J ends lost 1 base and 5 bases respectively, with 17 bases between them. Germline loops: CDR1 SQVTM, CDR2 ANQGSEA. This CDR3 comprises 15 residues. The CDR3 DNA reads TGCAGCGTTGAAGGCATGGTGATGGGGTATGAGACCCAGTACTTC. This codes for CSVEGMVMGYETQYF.